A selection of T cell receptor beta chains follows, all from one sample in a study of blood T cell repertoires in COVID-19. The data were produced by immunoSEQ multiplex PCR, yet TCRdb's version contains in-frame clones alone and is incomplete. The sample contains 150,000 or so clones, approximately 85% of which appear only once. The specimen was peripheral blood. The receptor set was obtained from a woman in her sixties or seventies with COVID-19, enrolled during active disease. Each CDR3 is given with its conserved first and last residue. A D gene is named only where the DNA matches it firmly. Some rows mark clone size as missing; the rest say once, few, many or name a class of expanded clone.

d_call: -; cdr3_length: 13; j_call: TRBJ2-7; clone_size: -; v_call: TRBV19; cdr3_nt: TGTGCCAGTAGTTTGTCAGGGTGGAACGAGCAGTACTTC; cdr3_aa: CASSLSGWNEQYF
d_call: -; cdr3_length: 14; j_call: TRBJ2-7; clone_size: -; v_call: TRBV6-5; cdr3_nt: TGTGCCAGCAGTACCTCGATCTACTCCTACGAGCAGTACTTC; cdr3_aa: CASSTSIYSYEQYF
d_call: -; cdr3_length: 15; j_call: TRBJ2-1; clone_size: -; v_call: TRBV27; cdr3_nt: TGTGCCAGCAGTTTATACAGGGACTCCTACAATGAGCAGTTCTTC; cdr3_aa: CASSLYRDSYNEQFF
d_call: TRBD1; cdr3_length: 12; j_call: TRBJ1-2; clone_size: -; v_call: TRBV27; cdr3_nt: TGTGCCAGCAGGTCAGGGGGCTATGGCTACACCTTC; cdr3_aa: CASRSGGYGYTF
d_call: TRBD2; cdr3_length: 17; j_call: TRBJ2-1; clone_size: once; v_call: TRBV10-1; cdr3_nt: TGCGCCAGCAGTGACCCTGGACTAGCGGGGGGCAACAATGAGCAGTTCTTC; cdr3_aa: CASSDPGLAGGNNEQFF
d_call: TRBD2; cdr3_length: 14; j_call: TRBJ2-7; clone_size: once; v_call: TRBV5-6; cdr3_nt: TGTGCCAGCAGCTCAGGACTAGCGGACTACGAGCAGTACTTC; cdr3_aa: CASSSGLADYEQYF
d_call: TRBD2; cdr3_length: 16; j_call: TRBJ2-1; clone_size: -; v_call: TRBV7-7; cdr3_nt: TGTGCCAGCAGCCGTGGGGGACTAGCGGGGAACAATGAGCAGTTCTTC; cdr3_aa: CASSRGGLAGNNEQFF
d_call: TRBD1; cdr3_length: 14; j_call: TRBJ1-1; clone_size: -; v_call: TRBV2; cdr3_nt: TGTGCCAGCAGTGGTCAGGGGGGGAACACTGAAGCTTTCTTT; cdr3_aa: CASSGQGGNTEAFF
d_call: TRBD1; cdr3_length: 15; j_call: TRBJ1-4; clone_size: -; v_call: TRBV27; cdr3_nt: TGTGCCAGCGGGTCAGTTGTCGCAGGGGGGGAAAAACTGTTTTTT; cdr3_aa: CASGSVVAGGEKLFF
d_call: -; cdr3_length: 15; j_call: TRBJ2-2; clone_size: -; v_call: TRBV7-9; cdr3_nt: TGTGCCAGCAGACCGAGACTAGAGTATAAAGGGGAGCTGTTTTTT; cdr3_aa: CASRPRLEYKGELFF
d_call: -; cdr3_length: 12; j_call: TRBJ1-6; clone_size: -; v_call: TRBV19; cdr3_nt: TGTGTCGAGGGCAGGGGAAATTCACCCCTCCACTTT; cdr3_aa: CVEGRGNSPLHF
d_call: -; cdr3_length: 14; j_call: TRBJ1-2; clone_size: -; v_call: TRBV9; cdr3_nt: TGTGCCAGCAGCGTAGTAGAGAGTTCCTATGGCTACACCTTC; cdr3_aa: CASSVVESSYGYTF
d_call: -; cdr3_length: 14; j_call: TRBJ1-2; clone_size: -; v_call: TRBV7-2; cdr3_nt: TGTGCCAGCAGCCCCGCTAGGGGGAGCTATGGCTACACCTTC; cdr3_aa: CASSPARGSYGYTF
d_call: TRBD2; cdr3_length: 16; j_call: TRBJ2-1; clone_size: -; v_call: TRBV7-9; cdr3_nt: TGTGCCAGCAGCTCCCAGACTAGCGGGGGGAAGAATGAGCAGTTCTTC; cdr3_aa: CASSSQTSGGKNEQFF
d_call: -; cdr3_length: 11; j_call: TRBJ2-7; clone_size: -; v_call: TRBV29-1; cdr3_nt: TGCAGCGTTGGCGAGGAATACGAGCAGTACTTC; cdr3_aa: CSVGEEYEQYF
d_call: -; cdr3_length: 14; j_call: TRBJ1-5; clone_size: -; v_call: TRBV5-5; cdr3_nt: TGTGCCAGCAGGGCAACAGGTCAAAATCAGCCCCAGCATTTT; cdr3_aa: CASRATGQNQPQHF
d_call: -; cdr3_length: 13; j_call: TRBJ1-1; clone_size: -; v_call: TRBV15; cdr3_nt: TGTGCCACCAGCAGAGATCGGGGAGTCAAAGCTTTCTTT; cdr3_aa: CATSRDRGVKAFF
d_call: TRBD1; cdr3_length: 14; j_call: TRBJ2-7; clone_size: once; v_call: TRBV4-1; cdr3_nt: TGCGCCAGCAGTCGACCAGGGGGAAGGTACGAGCAGTACTTC; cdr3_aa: CASSRPGGRYEQYF
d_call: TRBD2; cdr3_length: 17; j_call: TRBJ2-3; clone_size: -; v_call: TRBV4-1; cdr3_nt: TGCGCCAGCAGCCAAGAAATTAGCGGGGAAGCGACAGATACGCAGTATTTT; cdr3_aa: CASSQEISGEATDTQYF
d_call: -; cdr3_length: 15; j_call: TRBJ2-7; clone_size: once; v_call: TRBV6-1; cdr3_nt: TGTGCCAGCAGTGAGGGACTCCCGAGCTCCTACGAGCAGTACTTC; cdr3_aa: CASSEGLPSSYEQYF
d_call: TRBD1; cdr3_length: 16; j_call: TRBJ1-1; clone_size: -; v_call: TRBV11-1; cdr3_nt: TGTGCCAGCAGAAGCCGGGACAGAAGTATGAACACTGAAGCTTTCTTT; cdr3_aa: CASRSRDRSMNTEAFF
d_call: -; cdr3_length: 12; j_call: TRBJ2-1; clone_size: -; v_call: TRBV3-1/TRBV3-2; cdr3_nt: TGTGCCAGCAGTCTTACTGCCAATGAGCAGTTCTTC; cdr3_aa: CASSLTANEQFF
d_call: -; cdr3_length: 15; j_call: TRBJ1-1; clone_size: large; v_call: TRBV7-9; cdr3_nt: TGTGCCAGCAGCCCGGGGGGATCGGTGAACACTGAAGCTTTCTTT; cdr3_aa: CASSPGGSVNTEAFF
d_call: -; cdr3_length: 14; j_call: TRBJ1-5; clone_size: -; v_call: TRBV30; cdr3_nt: TGTGCCTGGAGTAGGACAGTAGGCAATCAGCCCCAGCATTTT; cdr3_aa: CAWSRTVGNQPQHF
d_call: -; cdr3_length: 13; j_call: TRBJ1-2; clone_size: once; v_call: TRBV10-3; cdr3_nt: TGTGCCATCAGTGAGAACTCGGGGTATGGCTACACCTTC; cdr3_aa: CAISENSGYGYTF
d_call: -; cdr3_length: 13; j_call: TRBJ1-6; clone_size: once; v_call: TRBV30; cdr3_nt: TGTGCCTGTGAGAGCTCCTATAATTCACCCCTCCACTTT; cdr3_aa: CACESSYNSPLHF
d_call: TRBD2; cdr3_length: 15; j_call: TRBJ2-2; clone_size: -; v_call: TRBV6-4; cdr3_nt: TGTGCCAGTGGGACTAGCGGGGCGAACACCGGGGAGCTGTTTTTT; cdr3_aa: CASGTSGANTGELFF
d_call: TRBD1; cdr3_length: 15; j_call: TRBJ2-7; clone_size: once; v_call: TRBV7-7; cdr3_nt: TGTGCCAGCAGCCATGGGACAGGGGGGACCTACGAGCAGTACTTC; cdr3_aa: CASSHGTGGTYEQYF
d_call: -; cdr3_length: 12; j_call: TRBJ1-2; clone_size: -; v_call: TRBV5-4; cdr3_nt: TGTGCCAGCAGCTTGGCCGAGGGTGGCTACACCTTC; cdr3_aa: CASSLAEGGYTF
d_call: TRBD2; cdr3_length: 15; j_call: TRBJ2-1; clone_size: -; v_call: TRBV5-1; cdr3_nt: TGCGCCAGCAGCTTGAGCGGGGGGGCGTTTAATGAGCAGTTCTTC; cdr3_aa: CASSLSGGAFNEQFF
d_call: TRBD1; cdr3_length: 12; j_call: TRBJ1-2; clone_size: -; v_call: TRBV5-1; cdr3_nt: TGCGCCAGCAGCCGGACAGGTTATGGCTACACCTTC; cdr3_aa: CASSRTGYGYTF
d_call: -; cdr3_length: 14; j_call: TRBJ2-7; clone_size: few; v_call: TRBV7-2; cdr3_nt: TGTGCCAGCAGCTTAGCTTCGGGGTCCTACGAGCAGTACTTC; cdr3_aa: CASSLASGSYEQYF
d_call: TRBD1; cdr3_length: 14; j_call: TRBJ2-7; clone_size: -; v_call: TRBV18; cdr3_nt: TGTGCCAGCTCACCACCGGGACAGTCCTACGAGCAGTACTTC; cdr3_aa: CASSPPGQSYEQYF
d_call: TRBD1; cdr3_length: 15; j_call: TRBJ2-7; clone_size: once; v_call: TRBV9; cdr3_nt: TGTGCCAGCAGCGTAGTTGGGACAGGGGGCTACGAGCAGTACTTC; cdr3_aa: CASSVVGTGGYEQYF
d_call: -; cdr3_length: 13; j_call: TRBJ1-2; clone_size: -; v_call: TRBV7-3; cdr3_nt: TGTGCCAGCAGCCCGGACAGCGACTATGGCTACACCTTC; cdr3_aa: CASSPDSDYGYTF
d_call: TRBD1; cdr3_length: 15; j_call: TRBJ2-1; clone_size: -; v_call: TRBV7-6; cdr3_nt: TGTGCCAGCAGCTTAAGGGACAGGGGGTATGTTGAGCAGTTCTTC; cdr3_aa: CASSLRDRGYVEQFF
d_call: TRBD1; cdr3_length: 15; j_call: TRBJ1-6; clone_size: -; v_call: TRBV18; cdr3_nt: TGTGCCAGCTCACCGAGGACAGGCCTGATCTCACCCCTCCACTTT; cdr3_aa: CASSPRTGLISPLHF
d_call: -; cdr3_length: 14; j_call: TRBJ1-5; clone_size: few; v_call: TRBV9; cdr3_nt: TGTGCCAGCAGCGTAGTTCATAGCAATCAGCCCCAGCATTTT; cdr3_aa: CASSVVHSNQPQHF
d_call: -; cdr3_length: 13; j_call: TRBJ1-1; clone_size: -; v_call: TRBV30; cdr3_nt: TGTGCCTGGATATGGGAGGGCTTCACTGAAGCTTTCTTT; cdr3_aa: CAWIWEGFTEAFF
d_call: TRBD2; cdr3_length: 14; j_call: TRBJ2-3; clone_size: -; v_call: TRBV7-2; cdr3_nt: TGTGCCAGCAGCTACGGACTAGTTTCTGATACGCAGTATTTT; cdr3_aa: CASSYGLVSDTQYF
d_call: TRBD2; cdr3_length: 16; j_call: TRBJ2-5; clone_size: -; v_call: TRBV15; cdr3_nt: TGTGCCACCAGCAGGGGACTAGCGGGGAGACAAGAGACCCAGTACTTC; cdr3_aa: CATSRGLAGRQETQYF
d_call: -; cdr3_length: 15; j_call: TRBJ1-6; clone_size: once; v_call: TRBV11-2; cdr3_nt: TGTGCCAGCAGCTTAGCCGGGGGAGGCAATTCACCCCTCCACTTT; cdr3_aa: CASSLAGGGNSPLHF
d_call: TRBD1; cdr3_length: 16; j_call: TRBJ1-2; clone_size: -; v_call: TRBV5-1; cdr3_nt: TGCGCCAGCAGCTCCGGGGGGCTTGGGACAGGTGGTGGCTACACCTTC; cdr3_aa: CASSSGGLGTGGGYTF
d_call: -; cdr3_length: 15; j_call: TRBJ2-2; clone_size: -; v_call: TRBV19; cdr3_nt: TGTGCCAGTAGGTTGGGGCTCCCGGGCACCGGGGAGCTGTTTTTT; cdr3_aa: CASRLGLPGTGELFF
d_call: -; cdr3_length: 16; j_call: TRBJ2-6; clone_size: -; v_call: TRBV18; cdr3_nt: TGTGCCAGCTCACCTTCTGGGGCGTCAGGGGCCAACGTCCTGACTTTC; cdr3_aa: CASSPSGASGANVLTF
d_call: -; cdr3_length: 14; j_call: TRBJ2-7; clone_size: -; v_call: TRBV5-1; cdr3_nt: TGCGCCAGCAGCTCATCGACTAGACCCTACGAGCAGTACTTC; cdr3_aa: CASSSSTRPYEQYF
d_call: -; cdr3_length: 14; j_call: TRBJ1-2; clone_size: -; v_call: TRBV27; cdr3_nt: TGTGCCAGCAGTTTAGGGAGCGGGGACTATGGCTACACCTTC; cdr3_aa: CASSLGSGDYGYTF
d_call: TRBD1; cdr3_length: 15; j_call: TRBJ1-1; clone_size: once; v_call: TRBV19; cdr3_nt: TGTGCCAGTAGTATTGGGGACAGGGAGAACACTGAAGCTTTCTTT; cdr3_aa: CASSIGDRENTEAFF
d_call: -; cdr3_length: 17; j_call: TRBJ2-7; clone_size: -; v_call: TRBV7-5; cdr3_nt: TGTGTCAGAAGCACCTTCAATACAGGGCAGTACGAATACGAGCAGTACTTC; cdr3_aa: CVRSTFNTGQYEYEQYF
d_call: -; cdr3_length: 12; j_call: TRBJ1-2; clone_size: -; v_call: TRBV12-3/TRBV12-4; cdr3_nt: TGTGCCAGCAGTGATGACAGCTATGGCTACACCTTC; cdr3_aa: CASSDDSYGYTF
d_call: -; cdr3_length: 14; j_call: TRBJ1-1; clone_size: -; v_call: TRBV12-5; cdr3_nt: TGTGCTAGTGGTTCACGAGCACCTCTTACTGAAGCTTTCTTT; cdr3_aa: CASGSRAPLTEAFF
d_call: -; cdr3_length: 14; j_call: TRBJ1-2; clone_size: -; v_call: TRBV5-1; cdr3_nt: TGCGCCAGCAGCTTAGGGGGGGCGGACTATGGCTACACCTTC; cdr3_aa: CASSLGGADYGYTF
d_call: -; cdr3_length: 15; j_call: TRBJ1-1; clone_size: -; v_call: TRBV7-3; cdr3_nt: TGTGCCAGCAGCCTCACGGGGATTGGTGACACTGAAGCTTTCTTT; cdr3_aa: CASSLTGIGDTEAFF
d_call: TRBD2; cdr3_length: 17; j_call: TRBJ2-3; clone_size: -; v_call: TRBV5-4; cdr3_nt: TGTGCCAGCAGCCTAACTTACGGCGGGGGGGGCACAGATACGCAGTATTTT; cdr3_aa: CASSLTYGGGGTDTQYF
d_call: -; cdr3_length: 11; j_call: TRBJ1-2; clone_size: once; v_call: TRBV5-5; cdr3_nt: TGTGCCAGCAGACAGAACTATGGCTACACCTTC; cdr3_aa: CASRQNYGYTF